One and the same sample provided the 16 T cell receptor beta chains below, sequenced in a study of patients and donors after allogeneic stem cell transplantation. From the RT-PCR reads, TCRdb called clonotypes with MiXCR, one entry per CDR3 protein. The sample has 920,000 or so distinct CDR3 sequences; roughly 17% are singletons. The sequencing sample was made of blood, either unsorted or a sorted T cell fraction (not recorded which). The receptor set was obtained from a human donor who was either an allogeneic HSCT recipient or a stem cell or donor lymphocyte infusion donor (not recorded which). It is not recorded whose cells these are; they may come from a transplant donor.

The J gene is TRBJ1-3, the V gene TRBV3-1; a possible D gene is TRBD1 (6 bases). Trimming cost V 4 bases and J 0 bases, with 16 bases left between them. Germline loops: CDR1 LGHDT, CDR2 YNNKEL (reference sequence). This CDR3 is built from 17 residues. This CDR3 reads CASSRDTGFISGNTIYF. The CDR3 bases are TGTGCCAGCAGCCGAGATACAGGGTTCATCTCTGGAAACACCATATATTTT. Drawing the rest from reference TRBV3-1 and TRBJ1-3, the complete variable domain is DTAVSQTPKYLVTQMGNDKSIKCEQNLGHDTMYWYKQDSKKFLKIMFSYNNKELIINETVPNRFSPKSPDKAHLNLHINSLELGDSAVYFCASSRDTGFISGNTIYFGEGSWLTVV.

The rearrangement uses TRBV4-1 and TRBJ1-2, with D perhaps matching TRBD1 (5 bases). The CDR3 length is 15 residues. V shed 0 bases and J shed 9 bases, with 17 bases lying between them. The germline V gene encodes CDR1 MGHRA and CDR2 YSYEKL. The CDR3 reads CASSQDDSPRGSYTF. In nucleotides, the CDR3 is TGCGCCAGCAGCCAAGACGACAGCCCCCGGGGGAGCTACACCTTC.

This rearrangement joins TRBV6-2 or TRBV6-3 to TRBJ1-6; 7 nucleotides line up with TRBD1. With 5 bases clipped from V and 7 bases from J, the junction kept 5 bases outside the gene matches. The CDR3 length is 14 residues. Germline assignment: CDR1 MNHEY and CDR2 SVGEGT. CDR3 sequence: CASSRSGGNSPLHF. CDR3 sequence (DNA): TGTGCCAGCAGTAGGTCAGGGGGGAATTCACCCCTCCACTTT.

This clonotype was seen just once. The V gene is TRBV24-1, the J gene TRBJ1-1; D remains unclear. The length of the CDR3 is 12 residues. From germline, CDR1 is KGHDR and CDR2 SFDVKD. V lost 6 bases and J lost 12, with 16 bases in between. CDR3 sequence (DNA): TGTGCCACCAGTAAGGAGAAAGGGAGGACTTTCTTT. It translates to CATSKEKGRTFF.

This chain joins TRBV5-1 and TRBJ2-2; 8 nucleotides match TRBD2. Germline V gene sequence: CDR1 SGHRS, CDR2 YFSETQ. The CDR3 loop spans 14 amino acids. Trimming cost V 5 bases and J 1 base; bases outside gene matches: 1. The CDR3 is CASSTSGNTGELFF. The DNA for the CDR3 is TGCGCCAGCAGTACTAGCGGGAACACCGGGGAGCTGTTTTTT.

This clonotype has only a few counts. The genes are TRBV24-1 and TRBJ2-5; TRBD2 is a possible D gene (5 bases). Between the trimmed V and J ends, which lost 3 bases and 5 bases, there was a span of 12 bases. This CDR3 is built from 14 residues. Germline V gives CDR1 KGHDR, CDR2 SFDVKD. In DNA, the CDR3 is TGTGCCACCAGTGATCCTCGGACGGGGGAGACCCAGTACTTC. This codes for CATSDPRTGETQYF.

The chain has TRBV7-9 and TRBJ2-1, with 13 positions matching TRBD2. This CDR3 region has 15 residues. Germline CDR1 and CDR2: SEHNR and FQNEAQ (reference sequence). V gave up 5 bases and J gave up 9 bases; unmatched junction bases: 7. The DNA of the CDR3 is TGTGCCAGCAGCGTACTAGCGGGGGGGCCGGGTGAGCAGTTCTTC. This translates into CASSVLAGGPGEQFF.

The gene calls are TRBV2 and TRBJ1-4; TRBD1 might be the D (5 bases). This CDR3 is 15 amino acids long. Per the germline V gene, CDR1 is SNHLY and CDR2 is FYNNEI. V was cut by 4 bases and J by 2 bases, with 11 bases left in between. DNA of the CDR3: TGTGCCAGCAGTGTGGGGGATAGGACTAATGAAAAACTGTTTTTT. It encodes CASSVGDRTNEKLFF.

The chain links TRBV9 to TRBJ2-3; D not resolved. The CDR3 is made up of 15 amino acids. Germline V gene data show CDR1 as SGDLS and CDR2 as YYNGEE. Trimming took off 4 bases at V and 1 base at J, with 13 bases between the two ends. CDR3 sequence: CASSPARTGTDTQYF. As DNA, the CDR3 is TGTGCCAGCAGCCCCGCCCGGACGGGCACAGATACGCAGTATTTT.

This chain joins TRBV4-2 and TRBJ2-5, with TRBD2 identical over 8 bases. Trimming removed 3 bases from V and 9 bases from J; junction bases left unmatched: 15. The length of the CDR3 is 16 residues. The germline gives CDR1 LGHNA, CDR2 YNFKEQ. The chain's CDR3 is CASSHEGPAGVSAQYF. The CDR3 bases are TGTGCCAGCAGCCACGAGGGACCAGCGGGAGTGTCGGCCCAGTACTTC.

This clonotype showed up just a few times. The V and J genes are TRBV4-2 and TRBJ1-1; D uncertain. Trimming left V 4 bases short and J 2 bases short, with 8 bases between. CDR1 and CDR2 from the germline V gene are LGHNA and YNFKEQ. The CDR3 loop spans 13 amino acids. In nucleotides, the CDR3 is TGTGCCAGCAGCCGAGAGATAAACACTGAAGCTTTCTTT. Translation gives CASSREINTEAFF.

This clonotype has ten or more counts. The CDR3 loop is CASTLGPGKNEQYF. Written as DNA, the CDR3 is TGCGCCAGCACTCTTGGGCCAGGGAAGAACGAGCAGTACTTC. The chain is built from TRBV5-1 and TRBJ2-7; possible D gene TRBD1, 5 bases. Trimming took off 6 bases at V and 5 bases at J, with 18 bases between the two ends. Per the germline V gene, CDR1 is SGHRS and CDR2 is YFSETQ. This CDR3 has 14 residues.

This chain connects TRBV11-3 to TRBJ2-1, with 7 bases aligning to TRBD2. The ends lost 3 bases at V and 9 bases at J; junction bases unmatched: 17. This CDR3 has 17 residues. Germline CDR1 reads SGHNT; CDR2 reads YENEEA. The CDR3 loop reads CASSFTWEGFVSGEQFF. CDR3 nucleotides: TGTGCCAGCAGCTTTACTTGGGAGGGTTTTGTATCGGGTGAGCAGTTCTTC.

This rearrangement joins TRBV7-9 to TRBJ2-1; D possibly corresponds to TRBD1 (6 bases). The V gene's germline CDR1 is SEHNR and CDR2 FQNEAQ (reference sequence). The CDR3 length is 15 residues. With 6 bases removed from V and 10 bases from J, the gap between germline ends came to 22 bases. The CDR3 region is CASSRTGTTANEQFF. The CDR3 DNA reads TGTGCCAGCAGTCGGACCGGGACAACCGCTAACGAGCAGTTCTTC.

In this sample, this clonotype turned up a few times. V usage is TRBV20-1 and J usage is TRBJ2-1; 7 bases agree with TRBD1. Germline CDR1 DFQATT, CDR2 SNEGSKA (reference sequence). The CDR3 is made up of 15 amino acids. Losses at the gene ends were 0 bases for V and 8 bases for J; bases not matched to a gene: 10. As DNA, the CDR3 is TGCAGTGCTAGAGAAAGCAGGGGGAGAATCGATGAGCAGTTCTTC. Protein sequence: CSARESRGRIDEQFF.

As DNA, the CDR3 is TGCAGTGCTAGAGATTTCCAGAACACTGAAGCTTTCTTT. Protein: CSARDFQNTEAFF. The chain joins TRBV20-1 to TRBJ1-1, with unresolved D. The CDR3 sequence is 13 residues long. The V gene lost 0 bases and the J gene lost 1 base, with 6 bases spanning the gap. Germline V gene sequence: CDR1 DFQATT, CDR2 SNEGSKA (reference sequence).